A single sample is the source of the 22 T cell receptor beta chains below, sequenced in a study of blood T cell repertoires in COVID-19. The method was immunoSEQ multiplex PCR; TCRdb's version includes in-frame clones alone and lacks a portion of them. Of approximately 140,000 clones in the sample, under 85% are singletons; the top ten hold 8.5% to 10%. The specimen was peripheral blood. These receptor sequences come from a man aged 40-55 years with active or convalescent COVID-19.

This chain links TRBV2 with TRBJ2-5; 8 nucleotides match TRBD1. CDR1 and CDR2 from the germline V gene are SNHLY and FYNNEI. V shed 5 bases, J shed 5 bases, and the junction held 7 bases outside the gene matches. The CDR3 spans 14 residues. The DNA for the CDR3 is TGTGCCAGCAGTCCCGGACAGGGTGGCGAGACCCAGTACTTC. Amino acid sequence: CASSPGQGGETQYF.

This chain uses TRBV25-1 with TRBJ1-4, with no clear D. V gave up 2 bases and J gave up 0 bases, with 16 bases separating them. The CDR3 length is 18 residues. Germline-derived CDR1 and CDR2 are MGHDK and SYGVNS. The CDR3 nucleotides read TGTGCCAGCAGTGAAGGTTTGGGGAGATCTTCAACTAATGAAAAACTGTTTTTT. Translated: CASSEGLGRSSTNEKLFF. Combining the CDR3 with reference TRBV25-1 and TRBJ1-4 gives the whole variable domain EADIYQTPRYLVIGTGKKITLECSQTMGHDKMYWYQQDPGMELHLIHYSYGVNSTEKGDLSSESTVSRIRTEHFPLTLESARPSHTSQYLCASSEGLGRSSTNEKLFFGSGTQLSVL.

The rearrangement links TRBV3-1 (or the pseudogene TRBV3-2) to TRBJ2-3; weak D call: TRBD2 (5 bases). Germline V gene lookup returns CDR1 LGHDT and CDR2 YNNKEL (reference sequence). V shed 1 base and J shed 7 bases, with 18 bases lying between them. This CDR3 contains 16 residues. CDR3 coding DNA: TGTGCCAGCAGCCAAGCTCCTGGAGGTGGCGGAAATACGCAGTATTTT. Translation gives CASSQAPGGGGNTQYF.

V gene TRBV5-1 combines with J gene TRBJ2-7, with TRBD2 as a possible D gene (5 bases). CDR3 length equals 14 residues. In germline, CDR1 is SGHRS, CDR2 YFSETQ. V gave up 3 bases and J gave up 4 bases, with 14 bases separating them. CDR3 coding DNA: TGCGCCAGCAGCTCCGGGGATAAGTTGTACGAGCAGTACTTC. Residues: CASSSGDKLYEQYF.

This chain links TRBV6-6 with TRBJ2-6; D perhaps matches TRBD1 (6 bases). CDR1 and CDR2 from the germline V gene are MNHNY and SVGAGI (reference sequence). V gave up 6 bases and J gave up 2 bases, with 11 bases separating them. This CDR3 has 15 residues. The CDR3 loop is CASSRTGTGANVLTF. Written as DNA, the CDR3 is TGTGCCAGCAGCCGTACAGGGACTGGGGCCAACGTCCTGACTTTC.

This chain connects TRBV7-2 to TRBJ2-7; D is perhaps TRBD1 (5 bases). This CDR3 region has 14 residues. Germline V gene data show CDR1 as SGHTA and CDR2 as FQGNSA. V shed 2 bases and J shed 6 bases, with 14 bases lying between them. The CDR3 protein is CASSLKEGRVEQYF. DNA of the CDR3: TGTGCCAGCAGCTTAAAGGAAGGCAGGGTCGAGCAGTACTTC. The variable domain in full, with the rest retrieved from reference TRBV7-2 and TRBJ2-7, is GAGVSQSPSNKVTEKGKDVELRCDPISGHTALYWYRQSLGQGLEFLIYFQGNSAPDKSGLPSDRFSAERTGGSVSTLTIQRTQQEDSAVYLCASSLKEGRVEQYFGPGTRLTVT.

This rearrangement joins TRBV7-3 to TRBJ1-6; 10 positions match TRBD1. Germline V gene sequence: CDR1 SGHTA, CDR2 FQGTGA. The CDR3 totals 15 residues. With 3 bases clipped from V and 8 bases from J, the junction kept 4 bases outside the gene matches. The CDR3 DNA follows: TGTGCCAGCAGCTTGACAGGGGGCAAGGATTCACCCCTCCACTTT. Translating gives CASSLTGGKDSPLHF.

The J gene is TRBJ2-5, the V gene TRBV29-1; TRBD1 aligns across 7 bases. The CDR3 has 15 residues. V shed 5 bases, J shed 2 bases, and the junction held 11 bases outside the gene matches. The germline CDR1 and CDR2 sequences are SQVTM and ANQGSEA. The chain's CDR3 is CSVLGTGVGQETQYF. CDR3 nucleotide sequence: TGCAGCGTTTTGGGAACAGGGGTTGGGCAAGAGACCCAGTACTTC.

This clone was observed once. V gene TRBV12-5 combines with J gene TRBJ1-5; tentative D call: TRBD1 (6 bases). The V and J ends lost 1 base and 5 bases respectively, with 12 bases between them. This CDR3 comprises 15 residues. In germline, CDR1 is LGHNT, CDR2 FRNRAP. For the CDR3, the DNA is TGTGCTAGTGGTTTGGGGCAGGGGTTAGATCAGCCCCAGCATTTT. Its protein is CASGLGQGLDQPQHF.

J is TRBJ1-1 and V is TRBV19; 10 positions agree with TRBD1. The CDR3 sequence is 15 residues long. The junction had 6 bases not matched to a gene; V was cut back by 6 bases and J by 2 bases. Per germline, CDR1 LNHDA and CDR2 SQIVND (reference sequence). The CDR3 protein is CASRRGTGVNTEAFF. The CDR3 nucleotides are TGTGCCAGTAGGCGTGGGACAGGGGTTAACACTGAAGCTTTCTTT.

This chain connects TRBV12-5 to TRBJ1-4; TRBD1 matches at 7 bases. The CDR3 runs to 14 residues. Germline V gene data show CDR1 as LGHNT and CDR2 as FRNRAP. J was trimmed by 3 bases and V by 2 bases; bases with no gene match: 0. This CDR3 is CASGLQGANEKLFF. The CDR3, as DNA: TGTGCTAGTGGTTTGCAGGGGGCTAATGAAAAACTGTTTTTT.

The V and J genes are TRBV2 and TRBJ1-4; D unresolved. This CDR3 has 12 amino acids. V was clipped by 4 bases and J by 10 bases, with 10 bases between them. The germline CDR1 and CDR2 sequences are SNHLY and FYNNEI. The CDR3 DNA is TGTGCCAGCAGTGGACCGCGGGGAAAACTGTTTTTT. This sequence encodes CASSGPRGKLFF.

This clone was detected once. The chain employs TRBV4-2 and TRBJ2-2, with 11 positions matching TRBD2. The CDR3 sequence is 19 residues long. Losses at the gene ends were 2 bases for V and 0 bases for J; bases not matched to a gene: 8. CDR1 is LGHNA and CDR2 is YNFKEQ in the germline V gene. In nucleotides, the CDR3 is TGTGCCAGCAGCCAATACATCGGACTAGCGGGCTCGAACACCGGGGAGCTGTTTTTT. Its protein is CASSQYIGLAGSNTGELFF.

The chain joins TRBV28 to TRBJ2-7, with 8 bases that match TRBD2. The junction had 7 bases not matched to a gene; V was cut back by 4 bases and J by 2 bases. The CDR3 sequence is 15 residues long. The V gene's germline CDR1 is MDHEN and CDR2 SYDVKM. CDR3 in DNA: TGTGCCAGCAGTTCCCCGGGACTAGGAGCCTACGAGCAGTACTTC. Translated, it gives CASSSPGLGAYEQYF.

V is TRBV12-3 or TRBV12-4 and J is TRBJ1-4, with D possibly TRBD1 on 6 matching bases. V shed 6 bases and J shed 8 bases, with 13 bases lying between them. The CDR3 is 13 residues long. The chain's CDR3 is CASRWGRREKLFF. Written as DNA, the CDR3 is TGTGCCAGCAGGTGGGGGCGGAGGGAAAAACTGTTTTTT.

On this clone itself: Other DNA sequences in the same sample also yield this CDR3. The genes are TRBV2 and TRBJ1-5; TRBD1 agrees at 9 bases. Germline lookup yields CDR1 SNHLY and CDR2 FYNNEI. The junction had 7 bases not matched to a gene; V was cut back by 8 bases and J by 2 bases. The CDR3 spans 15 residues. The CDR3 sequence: CASSGQGRGNQPQHF. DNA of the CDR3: TGTGCCAGCTCAGGACAGGGGAGAGGCAATCAGCCCCAGCATTTT.

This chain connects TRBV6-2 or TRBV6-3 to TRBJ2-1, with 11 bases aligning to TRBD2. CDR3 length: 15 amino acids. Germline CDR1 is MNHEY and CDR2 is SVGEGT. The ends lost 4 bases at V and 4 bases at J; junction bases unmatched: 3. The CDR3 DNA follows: TGTGCCAGCAGTTTTAGCGGGGGGGTATACAATGAGCAGTTCTTC. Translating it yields CASSFSGGVYNEQFF.

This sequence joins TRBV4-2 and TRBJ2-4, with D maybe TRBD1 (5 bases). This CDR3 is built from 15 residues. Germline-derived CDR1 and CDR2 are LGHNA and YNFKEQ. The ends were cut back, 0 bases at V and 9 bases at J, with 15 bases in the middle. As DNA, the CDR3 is TGTGCCAGCAGCCAAGATCTGGCAGGGAAGGGCATTCAGTACTTC. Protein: CASSQDLAGKGIQYF.

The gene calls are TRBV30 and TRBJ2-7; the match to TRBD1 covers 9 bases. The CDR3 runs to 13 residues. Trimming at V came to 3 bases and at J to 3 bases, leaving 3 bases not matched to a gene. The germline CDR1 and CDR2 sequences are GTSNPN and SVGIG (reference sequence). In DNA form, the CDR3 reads TGTGCCTGGAGCCGGGACAGGGACTACGAGCAGTACTTC. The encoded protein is CAWSRDRDYEQYF.

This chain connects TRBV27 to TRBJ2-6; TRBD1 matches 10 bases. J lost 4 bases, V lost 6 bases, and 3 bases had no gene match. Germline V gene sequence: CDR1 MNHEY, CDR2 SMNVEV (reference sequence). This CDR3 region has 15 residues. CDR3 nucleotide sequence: TGTGCCAGCAGGACAGGGGGCAACGGGGCCAACGTCCTGACTTTC. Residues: CASRTGGNGANVLTF.

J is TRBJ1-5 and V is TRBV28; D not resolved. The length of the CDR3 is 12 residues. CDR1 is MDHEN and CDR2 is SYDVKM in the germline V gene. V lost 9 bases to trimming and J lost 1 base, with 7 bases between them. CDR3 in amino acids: CASRVSNQPQHF. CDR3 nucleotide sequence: TGTGCCAGTCGGGTCAGCAATCAGCCCCAGCATTTT. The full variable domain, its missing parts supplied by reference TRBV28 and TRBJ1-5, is DVKVTQSSRYLVKRTGEKVFLECVQDMDHENMFWYRQDPGLGLRLIYFSYDVKMKEKGDIPEGYSVSREKKERFSLILESASTNQTSMYLCASRVSNQPQHFGDGTRLSIL.

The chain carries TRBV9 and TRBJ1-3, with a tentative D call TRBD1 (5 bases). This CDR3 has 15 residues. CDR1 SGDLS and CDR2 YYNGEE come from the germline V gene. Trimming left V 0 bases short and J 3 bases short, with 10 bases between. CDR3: CASSVAWGVGNTIYF. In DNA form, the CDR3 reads TGTGCCAGCAGCGTAGCTTGGGGGGTTGGAAACACCATATATTTT.